This TCR beta chain derives from a study of blood T cell repertoires in COVID-19. Background on the study: Sources were T cells, B-cell-depleted T cells, or PBMCs; the material itself was cDNA or gDNA.

Sequencing was performed with immunoSEQ multiplex PCR; in TCRdb, only in-frame clones are kept and a portion is missing. The table shows over 150,000 clones, with 60% to 80% occurring only once. This CDR3 is built from 15 residues. CDR1 is KGHSH, CDR2 LQKENI, per germline. Unmatched junction bases numbered 9, after V lost 4 bases and J lost 6 bases. Clinical history reported by participants formed the basis on which cohorts were assigned. Two negative PCRs, clearance, or symptom resolution were required of recovered Cohort 3 donors. The material sequenced was PBMCs or T cells enriched from blood (not recorded which). The chain recombines TRBV18 with TRBJ2-1; 7 bases agree with TRBD2. This TCR derives from a woman in her forties or fifties who had recovered from COVID-19. The CDR3 DNA reads TGTGCCAGCTCACGGGACGGCGGGAGTGTCAATGAGCAGTTCTTC. It specifies CASSRDGGSVNEQFF.